These 10 T cell receptor beta chains share one sample of origin, sequenced in a study of cytomegalovirus exposure and HLA in healthy donors (dated by TCRdb to between 2016 and 2019). Receptor amplification or capture employed the immunoSEQ multiplex PCR assay. For the multiplex PCR, a mixture combining 60 forward primers for TCR Vbeta segments and 13 reverse primers for TCR Jbeta segments was used. What TCRdb holds here is the immuneACCESS table cut down to in-frame rearrangements. Part of the clones is not present; checked against another copy, under half of the missing clones reflect an unresolved V gene, and the others are unexplained. The sample's records list 200,000 to 250,000 clones. The ten largest clones capture 1.1% of the sample. The sequencing input was PBMCs. Every receptor here comes from a girl aged 2-10 years in good health and CMV-seropositive.

CDR3 DNA sequence: TGTGCCAGCAGTCCGGGTCACTCTGGAAACACCATATATTTT. Protein product: CASSPGHSGNTIYF. J is TRBJ1-3 and V is TRBV28; the D is unclear. Germline CDR1 MDHEN, CDR2 SYDVKM. Trimming took 5 bases from V and 0 from J, leaving 8 bases between them. This CDR3 contains 14 residues.

V usage is TRBV19 and J usage is TRBJ1-5; 12 nucleotides align to TRBD1. V trimming: 7 bases; J trimming: 6 bases; junction bases outside the gene matches: 10. The CDR3 is 16 amino acids. CDR1 is LNHDA, CDR2 SQIVND, per germline (reference sequence). Written as DNA, the CDR3 is TGTGCCAGTACCCCCGGGACAGGGGGCGCGGGTCAGCCCCAGCATTTT. This sequence encodes CASTPGTGGAGQPQHF.

The chain joins TRBV27 to TRBJ2-7, with TRBD2 matching 12 bases. V was pared by 5 bases and J by 3 bases, with 11 bases of the junction left unmatched. Germline lookup yields CDR1 MNHEY and CDR2 SMNVEV (reference sequence). The CDR3 has 17 residues. Here the CDR3 reads CASSPSRTSGTYYEQYF. In nucleotides, the CDR3 is TGTGCCAGCAGTCCCTCCCGGACTAGCGGGACCTACTACGAGCAGTACTTC.

This chain links TRBV29-1 with TRBJ1-2; possible D gene TRBD1, 6 bases. The CDR3 is 13 residues long. V was cut by 7 bases and J by 4 bases, with 16 bases left in between. From germline, CDR1 is SQVTM and CDR2 ANQGSEA. The DNA of the CDR3 is TGCAGCGCACCGGGGGGGCGAGGCTATGGCTACACCTTC. Translated: CSAPGGRGYGYTF.

The chain recombines TRBV6-5 with TRBJ2-7; 7 bases align to TRBD1. From germline, CDR1 is MNHEY and CDR2 SVGAGI. The ends lost 6 bases at V and 0 bases at J; junction bases unmatched: 2. The CDR3 is 13 amino acids. The CDR3 loop is CASSAGGSYEQYF. The DNA of the CDR3 is TGTGCCAGCAGCGCAGGGGGCTCCTACGAGCAGTACTTC.

This CDR3 is CASSPKQAAGAKNIQYF. The CDR3 bases are TGTGCCAGCAGTCCAAAACAGGCGGCTGGGGCCAAAAACATTCAGTACTTC. The rearrangement links TRBV7-9 to TRBJ2-4; tentatively, D is TRBD1 (5 bases). This CDR3 has 17 amino acids. Trimming stripped 6 bases from V and 1 base from J, with 19 bases between. Germline V gives CDR1 SEHNR, CDR2 FQNEAQ (reference sequence). Together with reference TRBV7-9 and TRBJ2-4, the CDR3 gives the full variable domain: DTGVSQNPRHKITKRGQNVTFRCDPISEHNRLYWYRQTLGQGPEFLTYFQNEAQLEKSRLLSDRFSAERPKGSFSTLEIQRTEQGDSAMYLCASSPKQAAGAKNIQYFGAGTRLSVL.

V gene TRBV7-6 combines with J gene TRBJ2-7; tentatively, D is TRBD2 (6 bases). V dropped 1 base and J dropped 1 base, with 8 bases sitting between them. The CDR3 has 14 residues. The germline CDR1 and CDR2 sequences are SGHVS and FNYEAQ. The CDR3 protein is CASSLGGESYEQYF. The CDR3, as DNA: TGTGCCAGCAGCTTAGGCGGGGAGTCCTACGAGCAGTACTTC.

J is TRBJ2-7 and V is TRBV11-2; D is undetermined. Germline V gene data show CDR1 as SGHAT and CDR2 as FQNNGV. V lost 5 bases and J 3 bases, leaving 17 bases between the germline ends. CDR3 length: 15 residues. CDR3 nucleotides: TGTGCCAGCAGCCCCGTGGCGGTGAGGCTCTACGAGCAGTACTTC. It is translated as CASSPVAVRLYEQYF.

The CDR3 region has the DNA TGTGCCAGCAGGCTAACAGGAGATACCTTTGGTGAAAAACTGTTTTTT. Protein sequence: CASRLTGDTFGEKLFF. The chain has TRBV6-6 and TRBJ1-4, with a tentative D call TRBD1 (5 bases). Trimming pared 6 bases from V and 7 bases from J, leaving 21 bases between. This CDR3 is 16 amino acids long. Per the germline V gene, CDR1 is MNHNY and CDR2 is SVGAGI (reference sequence).

The V gene is TRBV6-5, the J gene TRBJ1-2; 10 nucleotides match TRBD1. V lost 4 bases, J lost 7 bases, and 3 bases stayed unmatched. This CDR3 comprises 13 residues. Germline V gene sequence: CDR1 MNHEY, CDR2 SVGAGI. The CDR3 spells CASSLGQGSGYTF. The DNA for the CDR3 is TGTGCCAGCAGTTTGGGACAGGGGTCTGGCTACACCTTC.